Listed here are 32 T cell receptor beta chains from one sample, sequenced in a study of blood T cell repertoires in COVID-19. Method: immunoSEQ multiplex PCR; TCRdb's copy keeps in-frame clones and lacks some. The sample gives approximately 140,000 clones, roughly 80% of which show up once; around 2.1% is in the top ten. The sequencing input was peripheral blood. The source of these receptors is a man between 70 and 80 years old with acute or convalescent COVID-19.

This chain uses TRBV14 with TRBJ2-7, with 7 bases identical to TRBD1. This CDR3 has 11 residues. CDR1 and CDR2 from the germline V gene are SGHDN and FVKESK. Trimming cost V 3 bases and J 9 bases; bases outside gene matches: 2. CDR3 in amino acids: CASSQDRRQYF. CDR3 DNA: TGTGCCAGCAGCCAGGACAGGAGGCAGTACTTC.

The chain employs TRBV7-9 and TRBJ2-7; D might be TRBD2 (7 bases). The CDR3 length is 14 residues. The germline gives CDR1 SEHNR, CDR2 FQNEAQ (reference sequence). Trimming removed 3 bases from V and 2 bases from J, with 11 bases in between. For the CDR3, the DNA is TGTGCCAGCAGCTTGGGGGGGCAGACCTACGAGCAGTACTTC. As protein: CASSLGGQTYEQYF.

The chain joins TRBV2 to TRBJ2-1; 12 bases line up with TRBD2. This CDR3 region has 15 residues. V shed 3 bases, J shed 7 bases, and the junction held 4 bases outside the gene matches. In germline, CDR1 is SNHLY, CDR2 FYNNEI. The CDR3: CASSDETSGRNEQFF. In DNA form, the CDR3 reads TGTGCCAGCAGTGATGAAACTAGCGGGAGGAATGAGCAGTTCTTC.

The count of this clone is one. The chain recombines TRBV5-1 with TRBJ1-5; tentatively, D is TRBD1 (5 bases). V shed 3 bases and J shed 5 bases, with 12 bases lying between them. The CDR3 runs 14 residues. Germline V CDR1 and CDR2: SGHRS, YFSETQ. Here the CDR3 DNA reads TGCGCCAGCAGCTCGGAGCCGGGGGATCAGCCCCAGCATTTT. It encodes CASSSEPGDQPQHF.

This chain joins TRBV2 and TRBJ2-7; no clear D. In germline, CDR1 is SNHLY, CDR2 FYNNEI. The CDR3 extends over 13 amino acids. The germline V and J ends were trimmed by 7 bases and 1 base, with 11 bases remaining between them. The CDR3 is CASTLDPSYEQYF. The DNA of the CDR3 is TGTGCCAGCACCCTAGACCCATCCTACGAGCAGTACTTC. Complete variable domain (other parts from reference TRBV2 and TRBJ2-7): EPEVTQTPSHQVTQMGQEVILRCVPISNHLYFYWYRQILGQKVEFLVSFYNNEISEKSEIFDDQFSVERPDGSNFTLKIRSTKLEDSAMYFCASTLDPSYEQYFGPGTRLTVT.

V and J are TRBV4-1 and TRBJ2-5, with TRBD2 matching over 10 bases. Germline V gene data show CDR1 as MGHRA and CDR2 as YSYEKL. This CDR3 comprises 18 residues. V dropped 0 bases and J dropped 1; count of bases not matched to a gene: 8. The CDR3 DNA is TGCGCCAGCAGCCAAGATTGGCGAGCGGGGGGGCCCCAAGAGACCCAGTACTTC. It encodes CASSQDWRAGGPQETQYF.

The V call is TRBV2, the J call TRBJ1-4, with 7 bases aligning to TRBD1. V shed 6 bases and J 3 bases; nucleotides not matched to a gene: 7. Germline V gene data show CDR1 as SNHLY and CDR2 as FYNNEI. The CDR3 sequence is 15 residues long. In DNA, the CDR3 is TGTGCCAGCAGATCTCAGGGGACAGCTAATGAAAAACTGTTTTTT. Translation gives CASRSQGTANEKLFF.

The rearrangement joins TRBV18 to TRBJ2-7; 8 bases map to TRBD1. This CDR3 region has 14 residues. Germline CDR1 reads KGHSH; CDR2 reads LQKENI. Unmatched junction bases numbered 6, after V lost 3 bases and J lost 5 bases. CDR3 DNA: TGTGCCAGCTCACCCGTACAGGGGGAAAACGAGCAGTACTTC. It is translated as CASSPVQGENEQYF.

The chain employs TRBV9 and TRBJ2-7; a possible D gene is TRBD2 (7 bases). Germline V CDR1 and CDR2: SGDLS, YYNGEE. Trimming removed 0 bases from V and 6 bases from J, with 19 bases in between. The CDR3 has 16 residues. CDR3 region: CASSVEAGAGPGEQYF. CDR3 nucleotides: TGTGCCAGCAGCGTAGAGGCGGGGGCGGGGCCGGGCGAGCAGTACTTC. Full variable domain (outside the CDR3, taken from reference TRBV9 and TRBJ2-7): DSGVTQTPKHLITATGQRVTLRCSPRSGDLSVYWYQQSLDQGLQFLIQYYNGEERAKGNILERFSAQQFPDLHSELNLSSLELGDSALYFCASSVEAGAGPGEQYFGPGTRLTVT.

The genes are TRBV6-5 and TRBJ2-1, with 10 bases fitting TRBD2. Unmatched junction bases numbered 5, after V lost 7 bases and J lost 8 bases. The germline gives CDR1 MNHEY, CDR2 SVGAGI. CDR3 length: 13 amino acids. The CDR3 spells CASKLAGSDEQFF. For the CDR3, the DNA is TGTGCCAGCAAACTAGCGGGGAGTGATGAGCAGTTCTTC.

The genes are TRBV29-1 and TRBJ2-1; 8 bases are a match to TRBD1. The CDR3 extends over 13 amino acids. The V segment lost 6 bases and the J segment 8 bases; nucleotides outside the gene matches: 9. Germline loops: CDR1 SQVTM, CDR2 ANQGSEA. The CDR3 loop is CSVAGTGVDEQFF. CDR3 nucleotide sequence: TGCAGCGTCGCCGGGACAGGCGTCGATGAGCAGTTCTTC.

V usage is TRBV3-1 (or the pseudogene TRBV3-2) and J usage is TRBJ1-5; 8 bases map to TRBD1. The CDR3 is 16 residues long. CDR1 and CDR2 (germline): LGHDT, YNNKEL (reference sequence). V dropped 5 bases and J dropped 4; count of bases not matched to a gene: 10. CDR3: CASSSALQGANQPQHF. The CDR3 bases are TGTGCCAGCAGCTCAGCCCTCCAGGGGGCTAATCAGCCCCAGCATTTT.

The CDR3 DNA follows: TGTGCCAGTAGACTAGGGCGGGACGGTAATGAAAAACTGTTTTTT. Amino acid sequence: CASRLGRDGNEKLFF. The V gene is TRBV19, the J gene TRBJ1-4, with D possibly matching TRBD1 (5 bases). The CDR3 spans 15 residues. The V end lost 6 bases, the J end lost 4 bases, and 15 bases lay between the germline ends. CDR1 is LNHDA, CDR2 SQIVND, per germline (reference sequence).

The V gene is TRBV2, the J gene TRBJ2-5; a weak D match, TRBD1 (6 bases). The V end was cut by 4 bases, the J end by 1 base, with 16 bases between. CDR1 is SNHLY and CDR2 is FYNNEI in the germline V gene. The CDR3 is made up of 16 amino acids. The CDR3 is CASSAGAADPQETQYF. CDR3 coding DNA: TGTGCCAGCAGTGCAGGGGCAGCGGACCCCCAAGAGACCCAGTACTTC.

The chain combines TRBV7-9 with TRBJ2-7, with 8 bases fitting TRBD2. The CDR3 consists of 11 residues. Per germline, CDR1 SEHNR and CDR2 FQNEAQ (reference sequence). The V segment lost 5 bases and the J segment 6 bases; nucleotides outside the gene matches: 0. This CDR3 reads CASSAGGEQYF. CDR3 in DNA: TGTGCCAGCAGCGCGGGGGGCGAGCAGTACTTC.

This rearrangement joins TRBV5-1 to TRBJ1-1, with 7 nucleotides matching TRBD1. J was trimmed by 3 bases and V by 4 bases; bases with no gene match: 9. This CDR3 has 15 residues. From germline, CDR1 is SGHRS and CDR2 YFSETQ. The CDR3 DNA is TGCGCCAGCAGCCCCCTACAGGGGTCAGACACTGAAGCTTTCTTT. As protein: CASSPLQGSDTEAFF.

The rearrangement links TRBV6-4 to TRBJ1-1; possibly TRBD1 for D (6 bases). Germline-derived CDR1 and CDR2 are MRHNA and SNTAGT. The V end lost 4 bases, the J end lost 1 base, and 13 bases lay between the germline ends. The CDR3 is 15 residues long. DNA of the CDR3: TGTGCCAGCAGTGCATTCCTGACAGGGAACACTGAAGCTTTCTTT. Translated: CASSAFLTGNTEAFF.

DNA for the CDR3: TGTGCCAGCAGCTTGTTGCGCTATCGCAATGAGCAGTTCTTC. Residues: CASSLLRYRNEQFF. V usage is TRBV5-8 and J usage is TRBJ2-1; no clear D. CDR1 SGHTS and CDR2 YDEGEE come from the germline V gene. The V gene lost 1 base and the J gene lost 6 bases, with 11 bases spanning the gap. This CDR3 has 14 residues.

By proportion, this clone is medium-sized. The CDR3, as DNA: TGTGCCACCAGTGACGCCGGGACTAGCGGGGGGTATACCGGGGAGCTGTTTTTT. Translation: CATSDAGTSGGYTGELFF. The gene calls are TRBV24-1 and TRBJ2-2; 15 bases are a match to TRBD2. After removal of 4 bases from V and 5 bases from J, the junction contained 7 bases not matched to a gene. Germline values: CDR1 KGHDR, CDR2 SFDVKD. The length of the CDR3 is 18 residues.

The V and J genes are TRBV19 and TRBJ2-1; tentatively, D is TRBD1 (6 bases). V was cut by 7 bases and J by 4 bases, with 17 bases left in between. This CDR3 region has 15 residues. Germline V gene data show CDR1 as LNHDA and CDR2 as SQIVND (reference sequence). DNA of the CDR3: TGTGCCAGTATGCTACAGGGACCTTGGTACAATGAGCAGTTCTTC. Translation gives CASMLQGPWYNEQFF.

The genes are TRBV5-1 and TRBJ1-1; 7 bases are a match to TRBD1. The CDR3 is made up of 14 amino acids. J gave up 3 bases and V 0 bases, and 2 bases lay outside the gene matches. Germline V gene sequence: CDR1 SGHRS, CDR2 YFSETQ. The CDR3 is CASSLVGTDTEAFF. DNA for the CDR3: TGCGCCAGCAGCTTGGTCGGGACAGACACTGAAGCTTTCTTT.

The chain links TRBV7-3 to TRBJ2-2, with D tentatively TRBD2 (5 bases). Trimming left V 1 base short and J 1 base short, with 10 bases between. The CDR3 runs 16 residues. Germline loops: CDR1 SGHTA, CDR2 FQGTGA. In DNA form, the CDR3 reads TGTGCCAGCAGCTTAAATGGCGGGCAGAACACCGGGGAGCTGTTTTTT. Translation gives CASSLNGGQNTGELFF.

This chain connects TRBV5-1 to TRBJ2-7; 11 nucleotides agree with TRBD2. CDR3 size: 18 residues. Germline CDR1 and CDR2: SGHRS and YFSETQ. V trimming: 0 bases; J trimming: 0 bases; junction bases outside the gene matches: 8. CDR3 sequence (DNA): TGCGCCAGCAGCTTGGGGTCTAGCGGGGGGTCGAGCTCCTACGAGCAGTACTTC. It codes for CASSLGSSGGSSSYEQYF.

The chain couples TRBV5-1 to TRBJ1-4, with 11 bases fitting TRBD1. The CDR3 is 19 amino acids. After removal of 0 bases from V and 7 bases from J, the junction contained 14 bases not matched to a gene. Germline assignment: CDR1 SGHRS and CDR2 YFSETQ. DNA for the CDR3: TGCGCCAGCAGCTTGGCCTACGGACAGGGGGCATCCGGGGTTGAAAAACTGTTTTTT. Protein sequence: CASSLAYGQGASGVEKLFF.

The rearrangement uses TRBV2 and TRBJ2-7; 7 bases align to TRBD2. J was trimmed by 2 bases and V by 9 bases; bases with no gene match: 4. The V gene's germline CDR1 is SNHLY and CDR2 FYNNEI. This CDR3 comprises 12 residues. This CDR3 is CASGGGTYEQYF. CDR3 in DNA: TGTGCCAGTGGGGGAGGGACCTACGAGCAGTACTTC.

This chain links TRBV27 with TRBJ1-4; possibly TRBD1 for D (5 bases). The CDR3 totals 16 residues. The V end lost 6 bases, the J end lost 0 bases, and 14 bases lay between the germline ends. Per the germline V gene, CDR1 is MNHEY and CDR2 is SMNVEV (reference sequence). The CDR3 region is CASSRGGGSTNEKLFF. CDR3 in DNA: TGTGCCAGCAGCCGGGGGGGTGGGTCAACTAATGAAAAACTGTTTTTT.

A single count supports this clone. The J gene is TRBJ1-4, the V gene TRBV5-7; 7 nucleotides agree with TRBD1. TRBV5-7 is an ORF, and what it does is uncertain. The CDR3 extends over 19 amino acids. V was clipped by 1 base and J by 0 bases; unmatched bases: 12. CDR3 sequence reads: CASSLRYLGTAATNEKLFF. The CDR3 nucleotides are TGTGCCAGCAGCTTGCGTTACTTGGGGACAGCTGCAACTAATGAAAAACTGTTTTTT.

This clone turned up a few times. Other DNA sequences in this sample translate to the same CDR3. The rearrangement links TRBV5-1 to TRBJ2-3, with D perhaps matching TRBD2 (5 bases). Between the trimmed V and J ends, which lost 2 bases and 5 bases, there was a span of 9 bases. Germline V gene data show CDR1 as SGHRS and CDR2 as YFSETQ. The CDR3 runs to 13 residues. The chain's CDR3 is CASSFPGEDTQYF. CDR3 coding DNA: TGCGCCAGCAGCTTCCCCGGGGAAGATACGCAGTATTTT. Together with reference TRBV5-1 and TRBJ2-3, the CDR3 gives the full variable domain: KAGVTQTPRYLIKTRGQQVTLSCSPISGHRSVSWYQQTPGQGLQFLFEYFSETQRNKGNFPGRFSGRQFSNSRSEMNVSTLELGDSALYLCASSFPGEDTQYFGPGTRLTVL.

The CDR3 spells CAWSKAGNYGYTF. The CDR3 DNA follows: TGTGCCTGGAGTAAAGCAGGGAACTATGGCTACACCTTC. The chain couples TRBV30 to TRBJ1-2; D possibly corresponds to TRBD1 (5 bases). The CDR3 contains 13 residues. Trimming pared 2 bases from V and 2 bases from J, leaving 9 bases between. Germline lookup yields CDR1 GTSNPN and CDR2 SVGIG (reference sequence).

The rearrangement links TRBV27 to TRBJ2-3; tentatively, D is TRBD2 (5 bases). CDR3 length equals 15 residues. The V gene's germline CDR1 is MNHEY and CDR2 SMNVEV (reference sequence). The ends were cut back, 0 bases at V and 3 bases at J, with 10 bases in the middle. The CDR3 sequence is CASSLSRLLTDTQYF. The CDR3 nucleotides are TGTGCCAGCAGTTTATCCCGACTATTAACAGATACGCAGTATTTT.

J is TRBJ2-1 and V is TRBV5-4; 10 nucleotides line up with TRBD2. The V gene's germline CDR1 is SGHNT and CDR2 YYREEE (reference sequence). The CDR3 totals 17 residues. The J segment lost 5 bases and the V segment lost 0 bases, leaving 8 bases of the junction unmatched. The CDR3 DNA reads as TGTGCCAGCAGCTTGGGGGCTAGCGGGAGCCCAGACAATGAGCAGTTCTTC. Translation: CASSLGASGSPDNEQFF.

This chain links TRBV18 with TRBJ1-2; 8 nucleotides match TRBD1. Germline V CDR1 and CDR2: KGHSH, LQKENI. There are 14 residues in the CDR3. The V segment lost 3 bases and the J segment 4 bases; nucleotides outside the gene matches: 4. CDR3: CASSPGQGGYGYTF. CDR3 coding DNA: TGTGCCAGCTCACCTGGACAGGGAGGCTATGGCTACACCTTC. Looking up the rest from reference TRBV18 and TRBJ1-2 gives the full variable domain: NAGVMQNPRHLVRRRGQEARLRCSPMKGHSHVYWYRQLPEEGLKFMVYLQKENIIDESGMPKERFSAEFPKEGPSILRIQQVVRGDSAAYFCASSPGQGGYGYTFGSGTRLTVV.